The 5 T cell receptor beta chains listed next were all sequenced from one sample in a study of technical replicates of blood from several donors (TCRdb year 2017). Library prep was done by the immunoSEQ multiplex PCR assay. Sourced from immuneACCESS, this table was stored by TCRdb with only in-frame sequences that have V and J called. A share of the clones is absent; for the studies checked, an unresolved V gene accounts for under half, and the remainder has no known explanation. The table for this sample lists around 71,000 clones; just under 95% of them were counted only once. The top ten hold approximately 0.4% of the sample. Input material: T cells isolated from PBMCs. The receptor source for this set is a human donor in good health.

The chain is built from TRBV27 and TRBJ2-2; possible D gene TRBD1, 5 bases. Germline CDR1 and CDR2: MNHEY and SMNVEV (reference sequence). V was shortened by 3 bases and J by 5 bases, with 10 bases between the two germline ends. The CDR3 covers 14 residues. DNA of the CDR3: TGTGCCAGCAGTTTGAAACCAGGGACCGGGGAGCTGTTTTTT. Its translation: CASSLKPGTGELFF.

This clone was seen a single time. The CDR3 loop is CASNTRTSGVYNEQFF. For the CDR3, the DNA is TGTGCCAGTAATACTAGGACTAGCGGGGTTTACAATGAGCAGTTCTTC. V usage is TRBV19 and J usage is TRBJ2-1; 12 bases match TRBD2. The CDR3 runs 16 residues. The ends lost 7 bases at V and 4 bases at J; junction bases unmatched: 8. Germline assignment: CDR1 LNHDA and CDR2 SQIVND (reference sequence).

CDR3 sequence (DNA): TGTGCCAGCATCGACGGAGGGGAGGGCCCCAATGAGCAGTTCTTC. This encodes CASIDGGEGPNEQFF. The rearrangement uses TRBV7-9 and TRBJ2-1, with TRBD2 identical over 7 bases. CDR3 length: 15 amino acids. The V gene end was trimmed by 7 bases and the J gene end by 6 bases; junction bases not matched to a gene: 12. Germline loops: CDR1 SEHNR, CDR2 FQNEAQ (reference sequence).

The rearrangement links TRBV21-1 to TRBJ1-3; the table's D call TRBD1 went unverified against the DNA. TRBV21-1 is a pseudogene. The length of the CDR3 is 16 residues. The CDR3 region is CASSSPGTGVGNTIYF. The CDR3 nucleotides are TGTGCCAGCAGCTCCCCCGGGACAGGGGTTGGAAACACCATATATTTT.

This chain uses TRBV5-8 with TRBJ2-6, with 8 bases fitting TRBD1. The J segment lost 2 bases and the V segment lost 4 bases, leaving 5 bases of the junction unmatched. The V gene's germline CDR1 is SGHTS and CDR2 YDEGEE. The length of the CDR3 is 16 residues. This CDR3 is CASSTSTGAGANVLTF. CDR3 nucleotides: TGTGCCAGCAGCACTTCGACAGGGGCTGGGGCCAACGTCCTGACTTTC.